This TCR beta chain was found in a study of T cells in Graves' hyperthyroidism and ophthalmopathy. Graves' hyperthyroidism showing no ophthalmopathy progression within 18 months was considered stable. Uncontrolled infection, other autoimmune disease, pregnancy and lactation each barred patients from inclusion. TCR beta CDR3 sequences were amplified from RNA transcripts. The TCR CDR3 was amplified in a first-round RT-PCR using the HTBI primer set. TCRdb reprocessed the multiplex PCR reads via MiXCR and lists one record per CDR3 protein. The sample carries hundreds of thousands of distinct CDR3 sequences, about 16% recorded once. The sample holds many counts of this clonotype. Trimming took off 8 bases at V and 5 bases at J, with 15 bases between the two ends. There are 13 residues in the CDR3. Germline CDR1 reads MNHNS; CDR2 reads SASEGT.

The source of this sequence is a man aged 35-49 years with Graves' hyperthyroidism. The rearrangement uses TRBV6-1 and TRBJ2-5; tentatively, D is TRBD1 or TRBD2 (5 bases each). The sample taken for sequencing was blood. This chain's CDR3 is CASHRGEAETQYF. CDR3 DNA: TGTGCCAGCCACCGAGGGGAAGCGGAGACCCAGTACTTC.